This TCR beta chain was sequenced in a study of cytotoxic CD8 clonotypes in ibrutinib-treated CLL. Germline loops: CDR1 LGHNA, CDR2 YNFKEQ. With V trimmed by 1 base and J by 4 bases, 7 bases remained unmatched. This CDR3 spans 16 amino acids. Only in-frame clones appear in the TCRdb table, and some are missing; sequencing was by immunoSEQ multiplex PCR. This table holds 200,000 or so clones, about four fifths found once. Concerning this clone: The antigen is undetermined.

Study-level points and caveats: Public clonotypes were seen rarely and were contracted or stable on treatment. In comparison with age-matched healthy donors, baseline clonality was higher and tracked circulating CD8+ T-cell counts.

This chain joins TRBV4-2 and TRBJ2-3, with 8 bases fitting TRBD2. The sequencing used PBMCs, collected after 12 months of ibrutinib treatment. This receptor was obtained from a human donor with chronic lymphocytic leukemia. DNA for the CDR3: TGTGCCAGCAGCCAAGTTACGGGGGGGCGATCAGATACGCAGTATTTT. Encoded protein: CASSQVTGGRSDTQYF.